The source of this T cell receptor beta chain is a study of tumor-infiltrating lymphocytes in primary liver carcinoma (dated by TCRdb to 2016 to 2017). Background for the entire study: Surgical resection was performed in China between 2015 and 2016 on four to six patients with histopathologically diagnosed primary liver carcinoma. Hepatocellular carcinoma (four) or combined HCC and intrahepatic cholangiocarcinoma (one) was present in the five patients, who were three men and two women aged 30 to 69 years. Technical replicate repertoires showed high reproducibility, with mean shared-clone rates near 0.89 and correlation coefficients above 0.95. Roughly 3.5 to 8 million productive TCRbeta reads were obtained per sample, and no significant difference in read depth was found between tissue types. A total of approximately 35 specimens from 5 patients underwent TCRbeta repertoire sequencing, comprising roughly 25 tumor regions, 5 adjacent noncancerous liver tissues and 5 peripheral blood samples. Across five regions of each liver tumor, along with adjacent normal tissue and blood, the study brought together TCRbeta repertoire sequencing, expression microarrays and whole-exome sequencing. The five patients had tumors staged T1-T3 N0M0, with maximum diameters ranging from roughly 4 to 10 cm.

Blood RNA was extracted from unsorted whole blood with TRIzol reagent; germline DNA came from the DNeasy Blood & Tissue kit. At the time of sampling, the patients had chronic HBV infection and had not received any treatment. Before surgery, about 4 milliliters of peripheral blood were collected into K2EDTA tubes. What the work shows at the level of the full study, not this receptor alone: Since the samples were bulk and unsorted, there was no way to compare CD4+ and CD8+ T cell repertoires. The study included only 4 to 6 patients, and the authors note findings should be validated in a larger study. Because only the TCR beta chain was sequenced and unpaired alpha chains were not captured, true repertoire diversity is likely underestimated. Repertoire overlap was found to be higher between tumor regions (mean around 35%) than between tumor-adjacent (approximately 17%) or tumor-blood (around 14%) pairs, consistent with antigen-driven expansion. The top 250 clones accounted for a significantly greater share of the repertoire in tumors than in blood (p = 0.039).

This clonotype was seen a few times. Its antigen is unknown. Base-call qualities are not available, and no considerably larger clone is one nucleotide away. Starting from approximately 0.5 ug total RNA, TCRbeta-specific cDNA was produced by reverse transcription with a constant-region primer and ProtoScript II reverse transcriptase. Three nested multiplex PCR rounds, following a slightly modified ARM-PCR procedure, were used to build the TCRbeta libraries. Each of the first two PCR rounds ran for around 10 cycles using multiplex TRBV1-TRBV30 forward primers together with a Cbeta reverse primer. Sample barcodes and Illumina adapters were added in a final 25-cycle PCR using Deep VentR polymerase. Before sequencing, amplicons of 200-500 bp were gel-purified using a QIAquick gel extraction kit. An Illumina HiSeq 2500 was used to sequence the TCRbeta amplicons, generating 250-bp paired-end reads. The paper's data handling went like this. Trimmomatic v0.33 was used to quality-trim the reads, and FLASH v1.2.11 was used to merge paired reads so that full CDR3 sequences could be recovered. V, D and J germline segments were assigned to the rearranged TCRbeta sequences by MiGEC v1.2.1b. Clonotype statistics, along with Shannon-Wiener diversity indices, were calculated using VDJtools v1.0.0. Except for diversity analysis, only each sample's 250 most abundant clonotypes were used in subsequent analyses to reduce sampling bias. The raw public reads went through TCRdb reprocessing: fastp at Q25, MiXCR clone calling, in-frame beta chains kept. Each entry is one CDR3 protein sequence, shown with its most common DNA and genes. The V and J calls reflect TCRdb's pipeline rather than the authors' work. The sample table records 310,000 or so distinct CDR3 sequences; about two thirds of these occur just once. The ten largest account for under 8% of the sample.

The CDR3, cysteine through phenylalanine, is 15 amino acids long. Only CDR3 DNA remains: 45 bases, in frame from the first base. Per the germline V gene, MNHEY is the CDR1 and SVGAGI is the CDR2. A distance of 15 bases separates the germline ends of V and J, which lose 2 bases and 4 bases respectively. In this chain, TRBV6-5 is recombined with TRBJ2-7, with TRBD1 perhaps the D gene, on 7 matching bases. Sequencing used peripheral blood. The receptor was derived from a man between 40 and 49 years old with primary liver carcinoma and hepatitis B virus infection. The CDR3 loop reads CASSYGAGGQYEQYF. The DNA sequence is as follows: TGTGCCAGCAGTTACGGGGCAGGGGGGCAGTACGAGCAGTACTTC.